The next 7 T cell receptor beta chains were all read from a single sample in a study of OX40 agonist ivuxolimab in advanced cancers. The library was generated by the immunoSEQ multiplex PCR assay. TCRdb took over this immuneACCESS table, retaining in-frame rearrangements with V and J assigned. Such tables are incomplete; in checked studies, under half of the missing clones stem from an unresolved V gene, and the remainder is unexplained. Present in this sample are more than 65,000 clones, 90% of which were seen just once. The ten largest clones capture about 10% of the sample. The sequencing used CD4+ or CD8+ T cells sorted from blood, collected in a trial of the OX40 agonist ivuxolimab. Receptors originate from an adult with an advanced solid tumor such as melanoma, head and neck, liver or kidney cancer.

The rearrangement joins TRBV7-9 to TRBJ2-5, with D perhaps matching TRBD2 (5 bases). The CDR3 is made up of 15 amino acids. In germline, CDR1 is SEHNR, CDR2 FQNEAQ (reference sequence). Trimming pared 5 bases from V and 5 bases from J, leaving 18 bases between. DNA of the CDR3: TGTGCCAGCAGCGTTAGATCGGGCACGGGGGAGACCCAGTACTTC. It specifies CASSVRSGTGETQYF.

For the CDR3, the DNA is TGTGCCAGCAGTTTAAGCGGGACGACAAAATACGAGCAGTACTTC. Translated: CASSLSGTTKYEQYF. The rearrangement joins TRBV27 to TRBJ2-7, with TRBD2 matching 7 bases. Germline values: CDR1 MNHEY, CDR2 SMNVEV (reference sequence). This CDR3 contains 15 residues. Losses at the gene ends were 2 bases for V and 4 bases for J; bases not matched to a gene: 8.

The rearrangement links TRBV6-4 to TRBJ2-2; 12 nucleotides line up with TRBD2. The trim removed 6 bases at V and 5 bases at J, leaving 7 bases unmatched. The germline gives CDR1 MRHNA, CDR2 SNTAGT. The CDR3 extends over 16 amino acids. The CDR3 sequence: CASSPSGRAETGELFF. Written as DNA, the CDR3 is TGTGCCAGCAGCCCTAGCGGGAGGGCCGAGACCGGGGAGCTGTTTTTT.

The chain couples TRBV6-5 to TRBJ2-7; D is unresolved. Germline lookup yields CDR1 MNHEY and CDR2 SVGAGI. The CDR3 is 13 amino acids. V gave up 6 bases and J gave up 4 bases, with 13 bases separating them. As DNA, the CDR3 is TGTGCCAGCAGCCCCGGCCGTACGTACGAGCAGTACTTC. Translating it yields CASSPGRTYEQYF.

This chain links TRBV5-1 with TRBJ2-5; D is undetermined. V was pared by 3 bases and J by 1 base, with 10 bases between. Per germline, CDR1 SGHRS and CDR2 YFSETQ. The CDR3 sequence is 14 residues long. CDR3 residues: CASSWWRTQETQYF. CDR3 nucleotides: TGCGCCAGCAGCTGGTGGCGGACCCAAGAGACCCAGTACTTC.

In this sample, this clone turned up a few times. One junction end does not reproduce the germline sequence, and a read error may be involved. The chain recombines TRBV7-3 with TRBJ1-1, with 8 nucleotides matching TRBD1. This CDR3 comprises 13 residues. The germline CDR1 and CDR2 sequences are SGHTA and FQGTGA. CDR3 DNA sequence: TGTGCTAGCAGTTTGGACAGGGAGGCTGAAGCTTTCTTT. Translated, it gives CASSLDREAEAFF.

In DNA form, the CDR3 reads TGCGCCAGCAGCTTGGAGGTTGCTGGGGCCAACGTCCTGACTTTC. Amino acid sequence: CASSLEVAGANVLTF. The chain uses TRBV5-1 and TRBJ2-6; D ambiguous. V lost 0 bases to trimming and J lost 2 bases, with 6 bases between them. The CDR3 is 15 residues long. Per the germline V gene, CDR1 is SGHRS and CDR2 is YFSETQ. The complete variable domain, with remaining parts taken from reference TRBV5-1 and TRBJ2-6, reads KAGVTQTPRYLIKTRGQQVTLSCSPISGHRSVSWYQQTPGQGLQFLFEYFSETQRNKGNFPGRFSGRQFSNSRSEMNVSTLELGDSALYLCASSLEVAGANVLTFGAGSRLTVL.